This T cell receptor beta chain is drawn from a study of blood T cell repertoires in COVID-19. Study summary: Researchers got acute and convalescent COVID-19 samples from the United States, Italy and Spain. Sample material is recorded as cDNA or gDNA derived from T cells, B-cell-depleted T cells, or PBMCs.

The ends were cut back, 0 bases at V and 13 bases at J, with 12 bases in the middle. The CDR3 loop spans 12 amino acids. From germline, CDR1 is LGHDT and CDR2 YNNKEL (reference sequence). Per the original data handling: Estimated nucleated cell counts came from reference gene primer amplification. Assay: immunoSEQ multiplex PCR; the TCRdb copy retains only in-frame clones and omits some. V, J and clone size are those of that table, while D and trimming were read from the DNA. The sample records some 120,000 clones, over 75% being singletons. The V gene is TRBV3-1 (or the pseudogene TRBV3-2), the J gene TRBJ1-1; D perhaps matches TRBD1 (6 bases). The sample was peripheral blood. The TCR originated in a man aged 55 to 69 with acute or convalescent COVID-19. CDR3 bases: TGTGCCAGCAGCCAAGATCGCAGGGGTAGTTTCTTT. Translating it yields CASSQDRRGSFF.